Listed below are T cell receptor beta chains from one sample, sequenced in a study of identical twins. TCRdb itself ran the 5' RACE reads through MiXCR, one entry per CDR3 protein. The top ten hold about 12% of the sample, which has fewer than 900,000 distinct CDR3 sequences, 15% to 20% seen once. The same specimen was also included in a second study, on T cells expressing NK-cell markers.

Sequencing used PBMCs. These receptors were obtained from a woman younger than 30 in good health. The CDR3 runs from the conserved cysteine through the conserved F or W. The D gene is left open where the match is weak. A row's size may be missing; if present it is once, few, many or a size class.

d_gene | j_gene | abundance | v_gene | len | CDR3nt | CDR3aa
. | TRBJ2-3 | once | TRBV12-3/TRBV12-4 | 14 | TGTGCCAGCAGTTTGGGGGCTGTGGGGGATACGCAGTATTTT | CASSLGAVGDTQYF
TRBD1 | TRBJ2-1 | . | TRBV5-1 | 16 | TGCGCCAGCAGCTCGTCCGGGACAGCCTCCTACAATGAGCAGTTCTTC | CASSSSGTASYNEQFF
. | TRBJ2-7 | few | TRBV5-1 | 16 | TGCGCCAGCAGCCCACGCCCAGCGGGGGACAGTAACGAGCAGTACTTC | CASSPRPAGDSNEQYF
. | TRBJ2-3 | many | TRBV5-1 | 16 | TGCGCCAGCAACGAAGGCCGACTTGTTGGGACAGATACGCAGTATTTT | CASNEGRLVGTDTQYF
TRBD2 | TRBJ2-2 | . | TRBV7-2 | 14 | TGTGCCAGCAGCTCGGGGGGTCCTACCGGGGAGCTGTTTTTT | CASSSGGPTGELFF
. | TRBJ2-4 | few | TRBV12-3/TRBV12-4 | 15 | TGTGCCAGCAGTTTGGGAGTTCAGGGAGCCAACATTCAGTACTTC | CASSLGVQGANIQYF
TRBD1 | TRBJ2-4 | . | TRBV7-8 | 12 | TGTGCCAGCAGCTACGACCGGGACAGGAGGGACTTC | CASSYDRDRRDF
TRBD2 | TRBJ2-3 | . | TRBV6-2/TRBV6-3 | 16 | TGTGCCAGCAGCGACGGTAGCGGGAGGCCACAACAGGGGCAGTATTTT | CASSDGSGRPQQGQYF
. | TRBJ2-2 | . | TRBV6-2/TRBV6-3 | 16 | TGTGCCAGCAAGAGCCAAAGGAGCGTACACACCGGGGAGCTGTTTTTT | CASKSQRSVHTGELFF
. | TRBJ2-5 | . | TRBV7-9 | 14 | TGTGCCAGCACCACCATCGAGGGCCAAGAGACCCAGTACTTC | CASTTIEGQETQYF
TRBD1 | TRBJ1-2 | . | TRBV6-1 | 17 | TGTGCCAGCAGCAGATCCCGGGACAGCCCGCTTCCTGCTGGCTACACCTTC | CASSRSRDSPLPAGYTF
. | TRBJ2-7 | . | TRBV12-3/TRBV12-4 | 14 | TGTGCCAGCAGTTATGGGATCCCCGACTACGAGCAGTACTTC | CASSYGIPDYEQYF
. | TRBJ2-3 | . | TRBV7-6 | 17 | TGTGCCAGCAGCAAAGGGGGGTGGGACCCAGACACAGATACGCAGTATTTT | CASSKGGWDPDTDTQYF
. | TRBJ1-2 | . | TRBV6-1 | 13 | TGTGCCAGCAGCTCAAGGGGCAGCTATGGCTACACCTTC | CASSSRGSYGYTF
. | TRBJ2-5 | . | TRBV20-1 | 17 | TGCAGTGCTAGAGGCGGACTAAGCGGGCCCCTCAGGGAGACCCAGTACTTC | CSARGGLSGPLRETQYF
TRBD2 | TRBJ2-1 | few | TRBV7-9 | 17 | TGTGCCAGCAGCTTAGGGACTAGCGGGGGCTCCTACAATGAGCAGTTCTTC | CASSLGTSGGSYNEQFF
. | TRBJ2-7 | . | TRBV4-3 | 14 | TGCGCCAGCAGCCAAGAGGGGTCTTACTACGAGCAGTACTTC | CASSQEGSYYEQYF
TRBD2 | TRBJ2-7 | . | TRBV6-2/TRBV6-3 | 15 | TGTGCCAGCAGCCTTGGGACTAGCGGGAACCGCGAGCAGTACTTC | CASSLGTSGNREQYF
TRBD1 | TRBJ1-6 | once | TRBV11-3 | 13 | TGTGCCAGCAGCCAGGGGGTCAGTTCACCCCTCCACTTT | CASSQGVSSPLHF
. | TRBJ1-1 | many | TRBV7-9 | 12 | TGTGCCAGCAGCTACATGAACACTGAAGCTTTCTTT | CASSYMNTEAFF
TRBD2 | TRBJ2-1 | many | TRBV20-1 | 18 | TGCAGTGCTCCCCCTGGGATAGCGGGAGGTTGGGGCGTCAATGAGCAGTTCTTC | CSAPPGIAGGWGVNEQFF
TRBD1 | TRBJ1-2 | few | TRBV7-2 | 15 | TGTGCCAGCAGCATCACCGGGACAGGGGCCTATGGCTACACCTTC | CASSITGTGAYGYTF
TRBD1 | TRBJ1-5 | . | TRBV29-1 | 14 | TGCAGCGTTGCTTGGGGACAGGGGGATCAGCCCCAGCATTTT | CSVAWGQGDQPQHF
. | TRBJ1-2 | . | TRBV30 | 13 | TGTGCCTGGTACAGGATTTTTGACTATGGCTACACCTTC | CAWYRIFDYGYTF
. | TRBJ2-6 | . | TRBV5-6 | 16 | TGTGCCAGCAGCTCCGGAGGCAACTCTGGGGCCAACGTCCTGACTTTC | CASSSGGNSGANVLTF
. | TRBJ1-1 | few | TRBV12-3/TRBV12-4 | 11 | TGTGCCAGCAGGGTGGGACTGCCGGCTTTCTTT | CASRVGLPAFF
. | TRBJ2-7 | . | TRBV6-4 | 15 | TGTGCCAGCAGTGACCGGGGAGCACTATCCTACGAGCAGTACTTC | CASSDRGALSYEQYF
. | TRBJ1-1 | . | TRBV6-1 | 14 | TGTGCCAGCAGTGAAGGGGGTCCGAACACTGAAGCTTTCTTT | CASSEGGPNTEAFF
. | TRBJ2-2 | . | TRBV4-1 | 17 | TGCGCCAGCAGGAGTAGGGGGGCAGCTCTACGGACCGGGGAGCTGTTTTTT | CASRSRGAALRTGELFF
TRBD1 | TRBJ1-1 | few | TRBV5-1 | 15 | TGCGCCAGCAGCTTCACAGGGGGCTTTGTCACTGAAGCTTTCTTT | CASSFTGGFVTEAFF
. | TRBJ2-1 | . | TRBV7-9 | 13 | TGTGCCTCTAAACCGCGCCTGGGGAATGAGCAGTTCTTC | CASKPRLGNEQFF
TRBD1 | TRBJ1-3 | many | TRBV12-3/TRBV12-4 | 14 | TGTGCCAGCAGCTACTGGACAGGGGAAAACACCATATATTTT | CASSYWTGENTIYF
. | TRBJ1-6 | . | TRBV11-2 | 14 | TGTGCCAGCAGCCTAAACAGGGCGAGTTCACCCCTCCACTTT | CASSLNRASSPLHF
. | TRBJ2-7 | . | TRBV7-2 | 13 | TGTGCCAGCAGCTTAAACTTCCGGAGCGAGCAGTACTTC | CASSLNFRSEQYF
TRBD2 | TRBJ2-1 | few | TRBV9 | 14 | TGTGCCAGCAGCGTAGGGGACTATCTAAATGAGCAGTTCTTC | CASSVGDYLNEQFF
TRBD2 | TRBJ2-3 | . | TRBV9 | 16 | TGTGCCAGCAGTCGTACGGTAGCGGGGCGCACAGATACGCAGTATTTT | CASSRTVAGRTDTQYF
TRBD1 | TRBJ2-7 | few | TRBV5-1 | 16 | TGCGCCAGCAGCTTGTTCCAGGGGGCGGCATCCTACGAGCAGTACTTC | CASSLFQGAASYEQYF
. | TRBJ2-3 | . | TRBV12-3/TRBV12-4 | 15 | TGTGCCAGCATCCTGACCCAGGGTAAGGCAGATACGCAGTATTTT | CASILTQGKADTQYF
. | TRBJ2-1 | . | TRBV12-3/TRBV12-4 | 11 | TGTGCCAGCACGAGAAGGAATGAGCAGTTCTTC | CASTRRNEQFF
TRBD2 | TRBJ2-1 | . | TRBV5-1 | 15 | TGCGCCAGCAGCATTCCCCCGGGGGGGAATAATGAGCAGTTCTTC | CASSIPPGGNNEQFF
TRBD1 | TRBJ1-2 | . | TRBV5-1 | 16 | TGCGCCAGCAGCCAGGGACAGGCGATACTCAACTATGGCTACACCTTC | CASSQGQAILNYGYTF
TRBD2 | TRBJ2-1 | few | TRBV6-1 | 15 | TGTGCCAGCAGTCCTAGCGGGCGGGTACGTGATGAGCAGTTCTTC | CASSPSGRVRDEQFF
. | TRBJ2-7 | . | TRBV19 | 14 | TGTGCCAGTTCCCCACGGGACTCCTTCTACGAGCAGTACTTC | CASSPRDSFYEQYF
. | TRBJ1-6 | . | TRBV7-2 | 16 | TGTGCCAGCAGCTTAGCGGGTACAGTCAAGAATTCACCCCTCCACTTT | CASSLAGTVKNSPLHF
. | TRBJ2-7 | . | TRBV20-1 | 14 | TGCAGTGCTAGAGATATCCGGAGGGCCTACGAGCAGTACTTC | CSARDIRRAYEQYF
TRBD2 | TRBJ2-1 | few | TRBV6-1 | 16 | TGTGCCAGCAGTGTTTGGACTAGCGGGGCCTACAATGAGCAGTTCTTC | CASSVWTSGAYNEQFF
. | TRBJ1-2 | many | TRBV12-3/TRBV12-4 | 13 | TGTGCCAGCAGTCCCGGACAGTCTTATGGCTACACCTTC | CASSPGQSYGYTF
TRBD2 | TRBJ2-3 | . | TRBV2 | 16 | TGTGCCAGCAGTGTCACTAGCGGGGGGACCACAGATACGCAGTATTTT | CASSVTSGGTTDTQYF
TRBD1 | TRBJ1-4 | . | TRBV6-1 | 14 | TGTGCCAGCAGTGGGACAGGGGTACGGGAAAAACTGTTTTTT | CASSGTGVREKLFF
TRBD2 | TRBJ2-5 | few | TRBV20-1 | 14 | TGCAGTGCTCCACCGCGGGGGGGCCGGGAGACCCAGTACTTC | CSAPPRGGRETQYF
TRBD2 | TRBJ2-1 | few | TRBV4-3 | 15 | TGCGCCAGCAGCCAAGGACTAGCGGGAGACAATGAGCAGTTCTTC | CASSQGLAGDNEQFF
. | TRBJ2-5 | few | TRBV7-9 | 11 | TGTGCCAGCAGCTTAAGAAAGACCCAGTACTTC | CASSLRKTQYF
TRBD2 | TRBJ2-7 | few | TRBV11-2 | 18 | TGTGCCAGCAGCTTAAAGCCTAGCGGGACCTCAGGATCCTACGAGCAGTACTTC | CASSLKPSGTSGSYEQYF